The clone carrying this T cell receptor beta chain was counted many times. This sample stems from a study of T cell repertoires in cytomegalovirus infection. Turning to the study itself: Public TCR beta signature analysis indicated the presence of both CMV infection and matching HLA type.

Trimming left V 4 bases short and J 0 bases short, with 7 bases between. The CDR3 covers 15 residues. The germline V gene encodes CDR1 SEHNR and CDR2 FQNEAQ (reference sequence). From the reads, TCRdb called clonotypes with MiXCR, one entry per CDR3 protein. This table has under 350,000 distinct CDR3 sequences, about a tenth appearing once. The chain has TRBV7-9 and TRBJ2-6; no definite D call. The source is a human donor in good health (CMV status not recorded). Some clones in this sample may be carry-over from other donors' samples. The sequenced sample was PBMCs. CDR3 protein: CASSSPYSGANVLTF. In nucleotides, the CDR3 is TGTGCCAGCAGCTCCCCATACTCTGGGGCCAACGTCCTGACTTTC.